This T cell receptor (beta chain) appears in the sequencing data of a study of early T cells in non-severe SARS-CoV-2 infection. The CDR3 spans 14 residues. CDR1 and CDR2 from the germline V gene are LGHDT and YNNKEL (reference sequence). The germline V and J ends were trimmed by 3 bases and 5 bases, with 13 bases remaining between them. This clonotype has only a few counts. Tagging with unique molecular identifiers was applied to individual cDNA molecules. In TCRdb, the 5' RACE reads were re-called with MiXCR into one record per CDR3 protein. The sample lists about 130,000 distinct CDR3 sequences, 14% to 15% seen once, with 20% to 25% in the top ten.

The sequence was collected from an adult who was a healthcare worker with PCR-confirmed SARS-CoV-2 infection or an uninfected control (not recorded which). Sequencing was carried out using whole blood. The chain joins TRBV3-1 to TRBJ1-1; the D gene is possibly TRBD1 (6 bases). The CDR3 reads CASSQFNRETEAFF. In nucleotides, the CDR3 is TGTGCCAGCAGCCAGTTCAACAGGGAGACTGAAGCTTTCTTT.